The present entry profiles one T cell receptor beta chain with its context. Its antigen remains unknown. The data are from a study of STAT3 mutations in large granular lymphocyte leukemia. Overall study context: Roughly 38% of treated T-LGLL patients showed hematologic response to immunosuppression. The study's findings and limits: At least one immunodominant TCR beta clonotype appeared in every T-cell large granular lymphocyte leukemia patient. Treatment regimens differed across patients between samplings.

Method: immunoSEQ multiplex PCR; TCRdb's copy keeps in-frame clones and lacks some. The repertoire consists of over 6,000 clones, with about 35% occurring once and the leading ten covering around 15%. The CDR3 runs to 12 residues. Germline V gene sequence: CDR1 SGHRS, CDR2 YFSETQ. Deletions cut 3 bases from V and 4 bases from J, with 8 bases between. The sequencing input was peripheral blood mononuclear cells. This TCR was recovered from a middle-aged woman with T-cell large granular lymphocyte leukemia. Some clones in this sample may be carry-over from other donors' samples. The chain couples TRBV5-1 to TRBJ2-7; no definite D call. CDR3 protein: CASSSKLYEQYF. CDR3 coding DNA: TGCGCCAGCAGCTCCAAGTTATACGAGCAGTACTTC.